The entry below gives a single TCR beta chain sequence along with its context. Its antigen is not known. The CDR3 totals 16 residues. CDR1 and CDR2 from the germline V gene are SGHRS and YFSETQ. Germline trimming cut 1 base from V and 5 bases from J; bases unmatched to any gene: 10. The sample originates from a study of T cell responses to AZD1222 COVID-19 vaccine. Study-wide points: Every sample of the repertoires postdated the peak T cell response. Spike-specific TCR breadth and depth grew following two AZD1222 doses. Donor demographics were predominantly white British with a female majority; clonal diversity may be underestimated. Just a handful of AZD1222 recipients tested seropositive at baseline.

Libraries were prepared by immunoSEQ multiplex PCR; TCRdb keeps only in-frame clonotypes and omits some of them. The data contain some 170,000 clones, 70% to 90% of them singletons. The sequence derives from an adult who received the MenACWY meningococcal vaccine as a control. The V call is TRBV5-1, the J call TRBJ2-5; 8 nucleotides agree with TRBD1. Here the sequenced sample was peripheral blood, taken 28 days after the second dose of the MenACWY control vaccine. CDR3 sequence: CASSLRRQGRIETQYF. DNA of the CDR3: TGCGCCAGCAGCTTGAGGAGACAGGGGAGGATCGAGACCCAGTACTTC. The entire variable domain, with the rest obtained from reference TRBV5-1 and TRBJ2-5, is as follows: KAGVTQTPRYLIKTRGQQVTLSCSPISGHRSVSWYQQTPGQGLQFLFEYFSETQRNKGNFPGRFSGRQFSNSRSEMNVSTLELGDSALYLCASSLRRQGRIETQYFGPGTRLLVL.